What follows are 25 T cell receptor beta chains derived from one specimen sequenced in a study of CD8 T cells in Susac syndrome. Random hexamers primed reverse transcription of about 0.45 to 1 ug RNA. MiXCR was run by TCRdb on the immunoSEQ multiplex PCR reads, yielding one entry per CDR3 protein. Seen here are some 180,000 distinct CDR3 sequences, 90% to 95% observed once, and the top ten hold 0.1%. Input material: CD4+ T cells from PBMCs. The origin of the receptors is a human donor in good health.

The chain links TRBV5-6 to TRBJ2-7, with D perhaps matching TRBD2 (5 bases). Germline CDR1 is SGHDT and CDR2 is YYEEEE. CDR3 length: 12 residues. The V end was cut by 0 bases, the J end by 7 bases, with 8 bases between. The CDR3 bases are TGTGCCAGCAGCTTGGCCTCGGGGGAGCAGTACGTC. Translation gives CASSLASGEQYV.

V and J are TRBV4-2 and TRBJ1-2; TRBD1 agrees at 11 bases. CDR3 length: 17 amino acids. In germline, CDR1 is LGHNA, CDR2 YNFKEQ. The J segment lost 4 bases and the V segment lost 2 bases, leaving 9 bases of the junction unmatched. The CDR3 here is CASSQPSSGQGGYGYTF. In nucleotides, the CDR3 is TGTGCCAGCAGCCAACCCTCATCGGGACAGGGGGGCTATGGCTACACCTTC.

This clonotype has only one observation. V is TRBV3-1 and J is TRBJ2-7; the D is unclear. The V and J ends lost 1 base and 3 bases respectively, with 7 bases between them. The CDR3 loop spans 13 amino acids. CDR1 LGHDT and CDR2 YNNKEL come from the germline V gene (reference sequence). Written as DNA, the CDR3 is TGTGCCAGCAGCCAAGCGAAGGGCTACGAGCAGTACTTC. As protein: CASSQAKGYEQYF.

This clonotype has more than one count but fewer than ten. The J gene is TRBJ1-3, the V gene TRBV12-3 or TRBV12-4; D might be TRBD1 (5 bases). V lost 1 base to trimming and J lost 3 bases, with 13 bases between them. The CDR3 covers 16 residues. The CDR3 DNA reads as TGTGCCAGCAGTTTAGGCATCGGGACCGTTGGAAACACCATATATTTT. Translation: CASSLGIGTVGNTIYF.

The J gene is TRBJ2-3, the V gene TRBV9, with 7 bases that match TRBD1. CDR1 and CDR2 from the germline V gene are SGDLS and YYNGEE. Losses at the gene ends were 3 bases for V and 3 bases for J; bases not matched to a gene: 7. CDR3 length: 15 amino acids. CDR3 coding DNA: TGTGCCAGCAGCGCTACAGGGGTAGGTACAGATACGCAGTATTTT. Amino acid sequence: CASSATGVGTDTQYF. The full variable domain, rest sourced from reference TRBV9 and TRBJ2-3, is DSGVTQTPKHLITATGQRVTLRCSPRSGDLSVYWYQQSLDQGLQFLIQYYNGEERAKGNILERFSAQQFPDLHSELNLSSLELGDSALYFCASSATGVGTDTQYFGPGTRLTVL.

The CDR3 nucleotides are TGCAGCGTTCGACAGGGAGACACTGAAGCTTTCTTT. Its translation: CSVRQGDTEAFF. V and J are TRBV29-1 and TRBJ1-1; 7 positions agree with TRBD1. The CDR3 has 12 residues. The germline V gene has CDR1 SQVTM and CDR2 ANQGSEA. J lost 3 bases, V lost 5 bases, and 3 bases had no gene match.

The chain has TRBV19 and TRBJ1-5; D gene unclear. From germline, CDR1 is LNHDA and CDR2 SQIVND (reference sequence). The CDR3 length is 14 residues. Trimming shortened V by 1 base and J by 6 bases, and 10 bases separated the two germline ends. In DNA form, the CDR3 reads TGTGCCAGTAGTATAGTGAGGGTAGGTCAGCCCCAGCATTTT. Translation: CASSIVRVGQPQHF.

The rearrangement links TRBV10-3 to TRBJ2-5; possibly TRBD1 or TRBD2 for D (5 bases each). Trimming left V 4 bases short and J 5 bases short, with 5 bases between. This CDR3 has 11 residues. From germline, CDR1 is ENHRY and CDR2 SYGVKD. The CDR3 sequence is CAISGGETQYF. In DNA form, the CDR3 reads TGTGCCATCAGTGGGGGGGAGACCCAGTACTTC.

V is TRBV3-1 and J is TRBJ1-1, with D possibly being TRBD1 (6 bases). Germline loops: CDR1 LGHDT, CDR2 YNNKEL (reference sequence). The ends were cut back, 4 bases at V and 10 bases at J, with 19 bases in the middle. The CDR3 consists of 14 residues. DNA for the CDR3: TGTGCCAGCAGCCCTGGGACAACGAGGGAGGGAGCTTTCTTT. Amino acids: CASSPGTTREGAFF.

The chain is built from TRBV28 and TRBJ1-1; D gene unclear. The germline V gene encodes CDR1 MDHEN and CDR2 SYDVKM. V lost 2 bases, J lost 4 bases, and 5 bases lay in between. The CDR3 has 12 residues. The CDR3 bases are TGTGCCAGCAGTTTACGGTTCACTGAAGCTTTCTTT. This sequence encodes CASSLRFTEAFF. Full variable domain (outside the CDR3, taken from reference TRBV28 and TRBJ1-1): DVKVTQSSRYLVKRTGEKVFLECVQDMDHENMFWYRQDPGLGLRLIYFSYDVKMKEKGDIPEGYSVSREKKERFSLILESASTNQTSMYLCASSLRFTEAFFGQGTRLTVV.

J is TRBJ2-6 and V is TRBV6-4; a weak D match, TRBD2 (7 bases). V was clipped by 0 bases and J by 0 bases, with 9 bases between them. Germline V gene sequence: CDR1 MRHNA, CDR2 SNTAGT. This CDR3 spans 17 amino acids. The CDR3 is CASSDSGGGSGANVLTF. The CDR3 DNA reads as TGTGCCAGCAGTGACTCGGGAGGGGGCTCTGGGGCCAACGTCCTGACTTTC.

CDR3 protein: CAGGPQGYTEAFF. The CDR3 DNA reads TGTGCCGGGGGACCCCAGGGGTACACTGAAGCTTTCTTT. V usage is TRBV28 and J usage is TRBJ1-1, with TRBD1 as a possible D gene (6 bases). This CDR3 is 13 amino acids long. With 11 bases removed from V and 3 bases from J, the gap between germline ends came to 16 bases. Germline CDR1 is MDHEN and CDR2 is SYDVKM.

The J gene is TRBJ2-7, the V gene TRBV10-3, with 11 bases that match TRBD1. The CDR3 sequence is 14 residues long. Germline trimming cut 10 bases from V and 6 bases from J; bases unmatched to any gene: 11. Looked up from germline, CDR1 is ENHRY and CDR2 is SYGVKD. The CDR3 here is CATNGQGASGEQYV. The CDR3 nucleotides read TGTGCCACCAACGGACAGGGGGCATCGGGCGAGCAGTACGTC.

This clonotype was recorded only once. This chain joins TRBV7-2 and TRBJ1-1; 7 bases match TRBD1. This CDR3 has 12 amino acids. J lost 6 bases, V lost 4 bases, and 2 bases had no gene match. Germline CDR1 and CDR2: SGHTA and FQGNSA. The CDR3 DNA follows: TGTGCCAGCAGCTACACAGGGGCTGAAGCTTTCTTT. As protein: CASSYTGAEAFF.

This chain links TRBV28 with TRBJ2-4; 9 positions match TRBD1. Germline CDR1 and CDR2: MDHEN and SYDVKM. The CDR3 runs to 15 residues. V shed 4 bases and J 7 bases; nucleotides not matched to a gene: 8. The CDR3 sequence: CASSSPPGQGNIQYF. CDR3 DNA sequence: TGTGCCAGCAGTTCACCCCCGGGACAGGGCAACATTCAGTACTTC.

J is TRBJ1-5 and V is TRBV20-1; D is unresolved. Germline loops: CDR1 DFQATT, CDR2 SNEGSKA (reference sequence). The V end was cut by 4 bases, the J end by 2 bases, with 9 bases between. This CDR3 is built from 13 residues. CDR3 protein: CSATGEGNQPQHF. As DNA, the CDR3 is TGCAGTGCTACCGGAGAGGGCAATCAGCCCCAGCATTTT.

This chain connects TRBV20-1 to TRBJ2-7; TRBD2 is a possible D gene (6 bases). The CDR3 contains 12 residues. V lost 1 base and J lost 5, with 9 bases in between. From germline, CDR1 is DFQATT and CDR2 SNEGSKA (reference sequence). The CDR3 loop is CSARVWGDEQYF. The CDR3 DNA reads as TGCAGTGCTAGAGTGTGGGGGGACGAGCAGTACTTC.

This clonotype was detected once. The chain joins TRBV4-1 to TRBJ1-3, with TRBD1 identical over 7 bases. Trimming took 0 bases from V and 0 from J; bases not matched to a gene: 11. This CDR3 is built from 19 residues. CDR1 is MGHRA, CDR2 YSYEKL, per germline. Here the CDR3 DNA reads TGCGCCAGCAGCCAAGATCAGTTGGCCAGGGGGGTCTCTGGAAACACCATATATTTT. It codes for CASSQDQLARGVSGNTIYF.

The chain joins TRBV7-2 to TRBJ1-2; D is unclear. The V end lost 1 base, the J end lost 8 bases, and 14 bases lay between the germline ends. In germline, CDR1 is SGHTA, CDR2 FQGNSA. CDR3 length equals 14 residues. The chain's CDR3 is CASSLGVQFDGYTF. The CDR3, as DNA: TGTGCCAGCAGCTTAGGAGTACAGTTTGACGGCTACACCTTC.

The V gene is TRBV12-3 or TRBV12-4, the J gene TRBJ1-1; weak D call: TRBD1 (5 bases). V was trimmed by 5 bases and J by 11 bases, leaving 18 bases between them. This CDR3 comprises 13 residues. The CDR3, as DNA: TGTGCCAGCAGTGGAGGACACGGAATGGTGGCTTTCTTT. It yields the protein CASSGGHGMVAFF.

This chain uses TRBV27 with TRBJ2-2; D gene uncertain. CDR3 size: 14 residues. V lost 5 bases, J lost 5 bases, and 12 bases lay in between. CDR1 is MNHEY, CDR2 SMNVEV, per germline (reference sequence). CDR3 sequence reads: CASSAGLGTGELFF. CDR3 nucleotide sequence: TGTGCCAGCAGTGCCGGGTTGGGAACCGGGGAGCTGTTTTTT.

J is TRBJ2-3 and V is TRBV29-1; D gene uncertain. CDR1 SQVTM and CDR2 ANQGSEA come from the germline V gene. CDR3 length equals 12 residues. V was clipped by 4 bases and J by 1 base, with 6 bases between them. The CDR3 bases are TGCAGCGTTGCTCTGGGCACAGATACGCAGTATTTT. As protein: CSVALGTDTQYF.

The gene calls are TRBV3-1 and TRBJ1-3, with 9 bases identical to TRBD1. V gave up 2 bases and J gave up 1 base; unmatched junction bases: 3. CDR1 is LGHDT and CDR2 is YNNKEL in the germline V gene (reference sequence). The CDR3 consists of 16 residues. The CDR3 spells CASSQSDRGSGNTIYF. CDR3 DNA: TGTGCCAGCAGCCAATCCGACAGGGGGTCTGGAAACACCATATATTTT. The variable domain in full, with the rest retrieved from reference TRBV3-1 and TRBJ1-3, is DTAVSQTPKYLVTQMGNDKSIKCEQNLGHDTMYWYKQDSKKFLKIMFSYNNKELIINETVPNRFSPKSPDKAHLNLHINSLELGDSAVYFCASSQSDRGSGNTIYFGEGSWLTVV.

J is TRBJ1-3 and V is TRBV9; a weak D match, TRBD1 (5 bases). The CDR3 runs to 18 residues. With 0 bases removed from V and 0 bases from J, the gap between germline ends came to 16 bases. The V gene's germline CDR1 is SGDLS and CDR2 YYNGEE. CDR3 DNA: TGTGCCAGCAGCGTAGAGCCCATCGGGGGGAACTCTGGAAACACCATATATTTT. Protein product: CASSVEPIGGNSGNTIYF.

The J gene is TRBJ2-5, the V gene TRBV20-1; D is perhaps TRBD2 (6 bases). This CDR3 is 13 amino acids long. The germline V gene encodes CDR1 DFQATT and CDR2 SNEGSKA (reference sequence). Trimming removed 3 bases at V and 5 bases at J, with 13 bases between. CDR3 protein: CSASKGAGETQYF. CDR3 DNA: TGCAGTGCTAGTAAAGGGGCGGGGGAGACCCAGTACTTC.